The clone carrying this T cell receptor (beta chain) was counted ten times or more. Relative to the germline gene, one junction end is altered; a read error may explain this. Generation of TCR beta libraries employed quantitative 5'-RACE incorporating molecular barcodes. TCRdb re-called the 5' RACE reads with MiXCR, one entry per CDR3 protein. Found here are under 300,000 distinct CDR3 sequences, around 10% of them singletons; the top ten hold around 7%. These data come from a study of CD8 T cells in ankylosing spondylitis. Sample: blood, either unsorted or a sorted T cell fraction (not recorded which). This clonotype was sampled from a male donor with ankylosing spondylitis or in good health (not recorded which).

The CDR3 DNA reads as TGCAGTGCCAGAGGGATGCGGGAGGGAGAGACCCAGTACTTC. This gives the protein CSARGMREGETQYF. The rearrangement uses TRBV20-1 and TRBJ2-5; 9 bases are a match to TRBD2. Germline CDR1 DFQATT, CDR2 SNEGSKA (reference sequence). The CDR3 loop spans 14 amino acids.